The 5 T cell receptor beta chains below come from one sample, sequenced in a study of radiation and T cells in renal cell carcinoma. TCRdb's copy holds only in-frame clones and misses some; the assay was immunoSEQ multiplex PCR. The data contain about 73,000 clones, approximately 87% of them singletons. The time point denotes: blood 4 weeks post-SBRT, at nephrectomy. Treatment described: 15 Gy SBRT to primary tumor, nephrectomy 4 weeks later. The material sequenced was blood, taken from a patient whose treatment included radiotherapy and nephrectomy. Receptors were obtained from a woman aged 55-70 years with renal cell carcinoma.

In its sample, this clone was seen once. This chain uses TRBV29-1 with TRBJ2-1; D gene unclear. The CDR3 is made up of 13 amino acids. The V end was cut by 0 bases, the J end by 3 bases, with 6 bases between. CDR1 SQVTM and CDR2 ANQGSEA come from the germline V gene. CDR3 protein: CSVEDDRYNEQFF. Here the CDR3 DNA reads TGCAGCGTTGAAGATGACCGCTACAATGAGCAGTTCTTC.

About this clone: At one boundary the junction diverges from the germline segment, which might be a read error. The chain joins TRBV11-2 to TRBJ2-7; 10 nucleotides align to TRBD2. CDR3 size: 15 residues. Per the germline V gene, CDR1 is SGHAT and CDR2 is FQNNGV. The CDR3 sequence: CASSLEGLAGATRDF. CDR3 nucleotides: TGTGCCAGCAGCTTAGAGGGCCTAGCGGGGGCCACACGAGACTTC.

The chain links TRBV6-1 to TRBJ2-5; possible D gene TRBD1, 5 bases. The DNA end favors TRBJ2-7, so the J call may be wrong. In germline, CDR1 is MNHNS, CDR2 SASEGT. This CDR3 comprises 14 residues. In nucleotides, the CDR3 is TGTGCCAGCAGTGAAGACAGGTGGGGCTACGAGCAGTACTTC. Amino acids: CASSEDRWGYEQYF.

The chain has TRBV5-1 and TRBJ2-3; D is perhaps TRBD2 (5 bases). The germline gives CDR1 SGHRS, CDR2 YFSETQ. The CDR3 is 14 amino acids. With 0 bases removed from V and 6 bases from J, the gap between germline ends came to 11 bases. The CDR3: CASSLAGVRDTQYF. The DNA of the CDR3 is TGCGCCAGCAGCTTGGCCGGGGTGAGGGATACGCAGTATTTT.

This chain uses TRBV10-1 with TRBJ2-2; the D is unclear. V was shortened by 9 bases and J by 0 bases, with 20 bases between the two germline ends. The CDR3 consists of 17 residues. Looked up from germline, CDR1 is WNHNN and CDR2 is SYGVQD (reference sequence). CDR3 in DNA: TGCGCCAGGCAAGTCGGACGGGCAATCGCGAACACCGGGGAGCTGTTTTTT. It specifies CARQVGRAIANTGELFF.